This TCR beta chain was captured by sequencing in a study of cytomegalovirus exposure and HLA in healthy donors. Germline trimming cut 4 bases from V and 4 bases from J; bases unmatched to any gene: 5. Germline-derived CDR1 and CDR2 are ENHRY and SYGVKD. There are 16 residues in the CDR3. Amplification used 60 Vbeta primers and 13 Jbeta primers. The protocol was immunoSEQ multiplex PCR, while the TCRdb copy is restricted to in-frame clones and leaves out a portion. This sample has more than 90,000 clones, with around 74% found just once. This chain connects TRBV10-3 to TRBJ2-3; TRBD2 matches 13 bases. Sequenced sample: PBMCs. This TCR came from a man in his forties in good health and CMV-seropositive. The CDR3 loop reads CAISGTSGSGADTQYF. For the CDR3, the DNA is TGTGCCATCAGTGGGACTAGCGGGAGCGGGGCAGATACGCAGTATTTT.